Presented here are 31 T cell receptor beta chains from one specimen sequenced in a study of T cell repertoires in cytomegalovirus infection. Their specific antigens are unknown. MiXCR, run by TCRdb on the reads, gives a single entry per CDR3 protein. The data contain 60,000 to 75,000 distinct CDR3 sequences, around 27% of them singletons. Sequenced material: CD8+ T cells from cultured PBMCs, taken from culture after CMV antigen stimulation. All receptors come from a human donor in good health (CMV status not recorded). Some clones in this sample may be carry-over from other donors' samples.

The chain links TRBV13 to TRBJ2-1, with 12 bases matching TRBD2. Germline values: CDR1 PRHDT, CDR2 FYEKMQ (reference sequence). Trimming at V came to 4 bases and at J to 7 bases, leaving 5 bases not matched to a gene. The CDR3 contains 15 residues. The CDR3 is CASSYRLAGVNEQFF. The CDR3 DNA sequence: TGTGCCAGCAGCTACCGACTAGCGGGAGTTAATGAGCAGTTCTTC.

There are a few counts of this clonotype. This chain connects TRBV11-3 to TRBJ2-7; 8 nucleotides line up with TRBD2. This CDR3 region has 16 residues. The J segment lost 5 bases and the V segment lost 2 bases, leaving 11 bases of the junction unmatched. Germline loops: CDR1 SGHNT, CDR2 YENEEA. CDR3 nucleotide sequence: TGTGCCAGCAGCTTATGGGGAGCGGGGGCCCTCGACGAGCAGTACTTC. Translating it yields CASSLWGAGALDEQYF.

Only one count was recorded for this clonotype. A much bigger clone sits one base away, suggesting this may be a read error. The chain is built from TRBV24-1 and TRBJ1-1, with D possibly matching TRBD1 (5 bases). The V end lost 4 bases, the J end lost 3 bases, and 23 bases lay between the germline ends. CDR1 and CDR2 from the germline V gene are KGHDR and SFDVKD. CDR3 size: 18 residues. CDR3 nucleotides: TGTGCCACCAGTGACCCCGGGCGGGCAGGGAATTATCACACTGAAGCTTTCTTT. Its protein is CATSDPGRAGNYHTEAFF.

The sample holds a few counts of this clonotype. The rearrangement uses TRBV7-9 and TRBJ1-3; D is undetermined. The CDR3 is made up of 14 amino acids. Trimming took off 5 bases at V and 0 bases at J, with 8 bases between the two ends. CDR1 SEHNR and CDR2 FQNEAQ come from the germline V gene (reference sequence). The CDR3 nucleotides read TGTGCCAGCAGCGGACGGCGCTCTGGAAACACCATATATTTT. Translating gives CASSGRRSGNTIYF.

The rearrangement links TRBV12-3 or TRBV12-4 to TRBJ2-5; D is unresolved. The CDR3 extends over 11 amino acids. V was shortened by 5 bases and J by 4 bases, with 5 bases between the two germline ends. The CDR3 DNA is TGTGCCAGCAGTACATTAGAGACCCAGTACTTC. This sequence encodes CASSTLETQYF.

The rearrangement uses TRBV14 and TRBJ1-4; 7 bases line up with TRBD1. This CDR3 region has 17 residues. CDR1 is SGHDN and CDR2 is FVKESK in the germline V gene. Losses at the gene ends were 4 bases for V and 4 bases for J; bases not matched to a gene: 12. The CDR3 is CASSLGRGPRLNEKLFF. CDR3 coding DNA: TGTGCCAGCAGCCTCGGAAGGGGGCCCCGGCTTAATGAAAAACTGTTTTTT.

The sample holds many counts of this clonotype. The chain recombines TRBV19 with TRBJ1-2; no clear D gene. Germline V gene lookup returns CDR1 LNHDA and CDR2 SQIVND (reference sequence). Trimming pared 6 bases from V and 8 bases from J, leaving 16 bases between. The CDR3 runs to 13 residues. The CDR3 DNA reads as TGTGCCAGTAGAGAGGGCCCCGCCGGGGGCTACACCTTC. Encoded protein: CASREGPAGGYTF.

The V and J genes are TRBV6-2 or TRBV6-3 and TRBJ2-1, with TRBD2 matching over 9 bases. Trimming removed 1 base from V and 8 bases from J; junction bases left unmatched: 3. From germline, CDR1 is MNHEY and CDR2 SVGEGT. The CDR3 consists of 14 residues. CDR3 residues: CASSYWGLADEQFF. DNA of the CDR3: TGTGCCAGCAGTTACTGGGGACTAGCAGATGAGCAGTTCTTC.

This clonotype was seen repeatedly, ten times or more. The J gene is TRBJ2-2, the V gene TRBV5-1, with a tentative D call TRBD2 (6 bases). Germline V CDR1 and CDR2: SGHRS, YFSETQ. The CDR3 is made up of 16 amino acids. Trimming left V 0 bases short and J 0 bases short, with 9 bases between. CDR3 bases: TGCGCCAGCAGCTTGGTGGCGGGGTCGAACACCGGGGAGCTGTTTTTT. This sequence encodes CASSLVAGSNTGELFF.

This clonotype showed up just a few times. The chain links TRBV6-1 to TRBJ1-3; 8 bases agree with TRBD1. CDR3 length: 16 amino acids. Germline assignment: CDR1 MNHNS and CDR2 SASEGT. V dropped 6 bases and J dropped 0; count of bases not matched to a gene: 7. CDR3 sequence reads: CASRAGQEPSGNTIYF. CDR3 DNA sequence: TGTGCCAGCAGGGCGGGACAGGAGCCCTCTGGAAACACCATATATTTT.

Many counts were recorded for this clonotype. This chain joins TRBV7-2 and TRBJ2-6; D unresolved. The germline V gene has CDR1 SGHTA and CDR2 FQGNSA. With 6 bases removed from V and 0 bases from J, the gap between germline ends came to 3 bases. This CDR3 is built from 13 residues. CDR3 DNA: TGTGCCAGCAGAAGCTCTGGGGCCAACGTCCTGACTTTC. It yields the protein CASRSSGANVLTF.

V gene TRBV11-2 combines with J gene TRBJ2-7; D possibly uses TRBD1 or TRBD2 (5 bases each). CDR3 length: 14 amino acids. Trimming removed 4 bases at V and 6 bases at J, with 16 bases between. Per germline, CDR1 SGHAT and CDR2 FQNNGV. CDR3: CASSSARGVGEQYF. The CDR3 DNA is TGTGCCAGCAGCTCGGCAAGAGGGGTTGGCGAGCAGTACTTC.

The chain is built from TRBV27 and TRBJ2-2; a possible D gene is TRBD1 (6 bases). The germline V gene has CDR1 MNHEY and CDR2 SMNVEV (reference sequence). V lost 3 bases and J 4 bases, leaving 9 bases between the germline ends. The CDR3 consists of 14 residues. This chain's CDR3 is CASSFGDTTGELFF. CDR3 sequence (DNA): TGTGCCAGCAGTTTTGGGGACACCACCGGGGAGCTGTTTTTT.

This clonotype was counted many times. J is TRBJ1-2 and V is TRBV4-3; no reliable D call. V was trimmed by 4 bases and J by 5 bases, leaving 11 bases between them. The CDR3 runs 13 residues. The germline V gene has CDR1 LGHNA and CDR2 YSLEER. This chain's CDR3 is CASSRTQEYGYTF. CDR3 DNA: TGCGCCAGCAGCCGAACTCAAGAGTATGGCTACACCTTC.

This clonotype appeared many times. This rearrangement joins TRBV7-2 to TRBJ2-7; tentative D call: TRBD2 (5 bases). Trimming removed 1 base at V and 2 bases at J, with 12 bases between. Germline V gene sequence: CDR1 SGHTA, CDR2 FQGNSA. This CDR3 has 15 amino acids. The CDR3, as DNA: TGTGCCAGCAGCTTAGGGCCTAGCCTAACCTACGAGCAGTACTTC. Translated, it gives CASSLGPSLTYEQYF.

This clonotype is a singleton in its sample. CDR3 DNA sequence: TGTGCCAGCAGTACGGGGTTCAACGGCTACGAGCAGTACTTC. Protein product: CASSTGFNGYEQYF. The chain links TRBV27 to TRBJ2-7; D is possibly TRBD2 (5 bases). Germline V lookup: CDR1 MNHEY, CDR2 SMNVEV (reference sequence). V lost 5 bases to trimming and J lost 3 bases, with 14 bases between them. The length of the CDR3 is 14 residues.

This clonotype was observed at least ten times. The CDR3 spells CASSLNPEGGMGETQYF. The CDR3 DNA sequence: TGTGCCAGCAGCTTAAACCCGGAAGGGGGGATGGGGGAGACCCAGTACTTC. The rearrangement links TRBV7-7 to TRBJ2-5; the D call may be TRBD1 or TRBD2 (6 bases each). The CDR3 loop spans 17 amino acids. Germline assignment: CDR1 SSHAT and CDR2 FNYEAQ (reference sequence). V lost 2 bases, J lost 5 bases, and 21 bases lay in between.

A note on this clonotype: The junction does not match germline at one end; this may be a read error. This chain connects TRBV20-1 to TRBJ1-6; no reliable D call. The germline V gene has CDR1 DFQATT and CDR2 SNEGSKA (reference sequence). There are 16 residues in the CDR3. For the CDR3, the DNA is TGCAGTGCGAGAGGACGGACGAGCTCCTATAATTCACCCCTCCACTTT. Translating gives CSARGRTSSYNSPLHF.

This rearrangement joins TRBV9 to TRBJ1-1; weak D call: TRBD1 (5 bases). CDR1 and CDR2 from the germline V gene are SGDLS and YYNGEE. The germline V and J ends were trimmed by 3 bases and 1 base, with 13 bases remaining between them. This CDR3 has 15 residues. In DNA form, the CDR3 reads TGTGCCAGCAGCGGATCGGGGGAATGGAACACTGAAGCTTTCTTT. The encoded protein is CASSGSGEWNTEAFF.

This clonotype showed up just a few times. This chain links TRBV3-1 with TRBJ1-1; D not certain. CDR3 length: 15 residues. V gave up 0 bases and J gave up 0 bases, with 8 bases separating them. CDR1 LGHDT and CDR2 YNNKEL come from the germline V gene (reference sequence). CDR3: CASSQDLGVNTEAFF. CDR3 bases: TGTGCCAGCAGCCAAGATCTCGGAGTGAACACTGAAGCTTTCTTT.

The V gene is TRBV20-1, the J gene TRBJ2-1; 15 positions match TRBD2. V shed 5 bases and J 0 bases; nucleotides not matched to a gene: 2. This CDR3 has 16 residues. Germline CDR1 and CDR2: DFQATT and SNEGSKA (reference sequence). CDR3 in DNA: TGCAGTGCTGGGACTAGCGGGGGGAGCTCCTACAATGAGCAGTTCTTC. Protein: CSAGTSGGSSYNEQFF.

The rearrangement uses TRBV30 and TRBJ2-1; D not resolved. The length of the CDR3 is 13 residues. CDR1 and CDR2 from the germline V gene are GTSNPN and SVGIG (reference sequence). Trimming stripped 2 bases from V and 9 bases from J, with 14 bases between. The CDR3 nucleotides are TGTGCCTGGAGTTTCGGGCAGACGGGTGAGCAGTTCTTC. This sequence encodes CAWSFGQTGEQFF.

This clonotype was seen at least ten times. The gene calls are TRBV7-8 and TRBJ2-1; 8 nucleotides line up with TRBD1. Germline lookup yields CDR1 SGHVS and CDR2 FQNEAQ. The V segment lost 3 bases and the J segment 7 bases; nucleotides outside the gene matches: 5. CDR3 length: 14 residues. The CDR3 DNA sequence: TGTGCCAGCAGCTTGAGACAGGGGTGGAATGAGCAGTTCTTC. As protein: CASSLRQGWNEQFF.

This clonotype was found a few times. The CDR3 region has the DNA TGTGCCAGCAGTTTAGCCGGGGGCAAGCCCCAGCATTTT. It codes for CASSLAGGKPQHF. This chain uses TRBV12-3 or TRBV12-4 with TRBJ1-5, with a possible D match to TRBD1 (6 bases). V gave up 0 bases and J gave up 8 bases, with 8 bases separating them. The CDR3 has 13 amino acids.

The rearrangement joins TRBV7-8 to TRBJ2-7; D unclear. This CDR3 is 18 amino acids long. Germline assignment: CDR1 SGHVS and CDR2 FQNEAQ. The V and J ends lost 5 bases and 1 base respectively, with 24 bases between them. DNA for the CDR3: TGTGCCAGCAGCCCATCCCTCGACCTAGTGGGCCTATCCTACGAGCAGTACTTC. Protein sequence: CASSPSLDLVGLSYEQYF.

This clonotype appeared a few times. The V and J genes are TRBV14 and TRBJ2-2, with TRBD2 identical over 8 bases. The germline V gene encodes CDR1 SGHDN and CDR2 FVKESK. The length of the CDR3 is 17 residues. J was trimmed by 1 base and V by 4 bases; bases with no gene match: 8. This CDR3 is CASSLTLAGMNTGELFF. The CDR3 DNA reads as TGTGCCAGCAGCCTCACATTAGCGGGGATGAACACCGGGGAGCTGTTTTTT.

This clonotype was counted between two and nine times. The CDR3, as DNA: TGTGCCAGCAGTACTCCTACAGGGAGTACTGAAGCTTTCTTT. It encodes CASSTPTGSTEAFF. The gene calls are TRBV12-3 or TRBV12-4 and TRBJ1-1, with a possible D match to TRBD1 (6 bases). This CDR3 region has 14 residues. Trimming left V 5 bases short and J 5 bases short, with 15 bases between.

The V gene is TRBV6-1, the J gene TRBJ2-1, with 8 positions matching TRBD2. Germline values: CDR1 MNHNS, CDR2 SASEGT. With 5 bases clipped from V and 3 bases from J, the junction kept 6 bases outside the gene matches. This CDR3 has 15 residues. CDR3 sequence reads: CASSPGTSYYNEQFF. CDR3 bases: TGTGCCAGCAGTCCCGGGACTAGTTACTACAATGAGCAGTTCTTC.

This clonotype has ten or more counts. V usage is TRBV28 and J usage is TRBJ2-3; D is undetermined. V shed 10 bases and J shed 0 bases, with 14 bases lying between them. CDR3 size: 14 residues. Germline CDR1 MDHEN, CDR2 SYDVKM. The CDR3 sequence is CATELSPSTDTQYF. The CDR3 DNA reads TGTGCCACCGAGCTCTCGCCAAGCACAGATACGCAGTATTTT. Complete variable domain (other parts from reference TRBV28 and TRBJ2-3): DVKVTQSSRYLVKRTGEKVFLECVQDMDHENMFWYRQDPGLGLRLIYFSYDVKMKEKGDIPEGYSVSREKKERFSLILESASTNQTSMYLCATELSPSTDTQYFGPGTRLTVL.

This clonotype was observed a few times. The genes are TRBV9 and TRBJ2-3; TRBD1 might be the D (6 bases). The CDR3 runs 15 residues. V was clipped by 1 base and J by 4 bases, with 13 bases between them. Germline-derived CDR1 and CDR2 are SGDLS and YYNGEE. The CDR3 DNA reads as TGTGCCAGCAGCGTACAGGGGACCCCCCCAGATACGCAGTATTTT. Translation gives CASSVQGTPPDTQYF.

The table lists this clonotype with many counts. The chain recombines TRBV7-2 with TRBJ1-4; a weak D match, TRBD1 (5 bases). This CDR3 is 14 amino acids long. Germline assignment: CDR1 SGHTA and CDR2 FQGNSA. The germline V and J ends were trimmed by 5 bases and 7 bases, with 14 bases remaining between them. CDR3 bases: TGTGCCAGCAGCCCGGTCCGAGGGACTGAAAAACTGTTTTTT. Translated, it gives CASSPVRGTEKLFF.